This TCR beta chain derives from a study of CD8 T cells in Susac syndrome. Regarding the study as a whole: It was acknowledged in the study that its TCR sequencing and HLA analysis involved a relatively small number of individuals.

Sequencing of TCR beta was performed on blood CD8+ and CD4+ T cells. Controls were healthy donors chosen to match patients in age and sex. This clonotype is a singleton in its sample. No antigen is known for it. Reverse transcription of about 0.45 to 1 ug RNA was performed with random hexamers. TCRdb reprocessed the immunoSEQ multiplex PCR reads via MiXCR and lists one record per CDR3 protein. Among roughly 130,000 distinct CDR3 sequences listed, more than 90% were seen once. V lost 5 bases and J lost 0, with 11 bases in between. CDR3 length: 15 amino acids. Germline assignment: CDR1 LNHDA and CDR2 SQIVND (reference sequence).

The chain combines TRBV19 with TRBJ1-5; no firm D call. The sample was CD4+ T cells from PBMCs. This clonotype was obtained from a human donor in good health. The CDR3 DNA reads TGTGCCAGTAGTGGGCCAGATTATAGCAATCAGCCCCAGCATTTT. Translation: CASSGPDYSNQPQHF.